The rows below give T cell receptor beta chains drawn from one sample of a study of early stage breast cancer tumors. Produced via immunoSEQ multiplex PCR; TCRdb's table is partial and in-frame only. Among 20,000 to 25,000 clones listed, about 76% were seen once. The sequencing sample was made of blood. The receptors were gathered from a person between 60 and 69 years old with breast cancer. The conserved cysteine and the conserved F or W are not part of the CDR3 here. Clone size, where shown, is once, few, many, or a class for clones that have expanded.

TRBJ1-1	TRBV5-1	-	ASSYGTGGTEAF
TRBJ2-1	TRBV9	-	ASSVEGSAINEQF
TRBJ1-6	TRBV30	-	AWSASGSPLH
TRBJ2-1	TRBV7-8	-	ASSLGPYLLRSSYNEQF
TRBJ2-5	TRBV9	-	ASSVAGGGGQETQY
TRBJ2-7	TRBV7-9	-	ASSLEGYYEQY
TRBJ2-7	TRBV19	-	ASSLRQGGRYEQY
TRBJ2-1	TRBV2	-	ASSVDSYNEQF
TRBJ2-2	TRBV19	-	ASMLRGSNTGELF
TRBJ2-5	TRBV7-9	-	ASLSGGFEETQY
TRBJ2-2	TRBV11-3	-	ASRTKGGELF
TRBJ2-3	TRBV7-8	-	ASLTSSTDTQY
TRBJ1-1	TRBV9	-	ASSVAGIGFAEAF
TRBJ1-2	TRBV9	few	ASSQGAGGNGYT
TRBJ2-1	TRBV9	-	ASSPRLRELYNEQF
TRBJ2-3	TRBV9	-	ASSVGGTDTQY
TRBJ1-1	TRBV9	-	ASSVVGMNTEAF
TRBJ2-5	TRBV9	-	ASSVEGSGVGETQY
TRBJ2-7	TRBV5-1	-	ASSWGTGNYEQY
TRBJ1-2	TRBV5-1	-	ASSRDRENYGYT
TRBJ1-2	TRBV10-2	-	ASSGTWTGHGYT
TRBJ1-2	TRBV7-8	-	ASGGQTGYT
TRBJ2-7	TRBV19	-	ASSTSYGTGMLEY
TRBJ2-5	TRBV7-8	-	ASTFLAGGYQETQY
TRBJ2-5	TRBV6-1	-	ASSRGGQETQY
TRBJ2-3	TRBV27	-	ASSLKATSTDTQY
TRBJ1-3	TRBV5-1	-	ASTLQPSGSGNTIY
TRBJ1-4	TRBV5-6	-	ASSAWGGSNEKLF
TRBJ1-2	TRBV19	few	ASSFIQGTNYGYT
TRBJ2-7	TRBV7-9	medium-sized	ASSFNREDGEQY
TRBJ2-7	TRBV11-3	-	ASSTHTGNPYEQY
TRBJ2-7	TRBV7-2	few	ASSVSGRYEQY
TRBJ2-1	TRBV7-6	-	ASSSKRQGDNEQF
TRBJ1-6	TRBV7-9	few	ASSLGTSSYNSPLH
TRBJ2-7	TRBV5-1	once	ASSFGSPRGTYEQY
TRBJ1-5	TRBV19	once	ASSIVGGGQPQH
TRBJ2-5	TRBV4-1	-	ASSQEPTPSETQY
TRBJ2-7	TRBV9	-	ASSSGQGQYEQY
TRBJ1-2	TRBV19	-	ASSIDHRDRAAYT
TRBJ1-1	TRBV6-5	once	ASSYPGGTEAF
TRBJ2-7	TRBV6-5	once	ASSYSPGSYEQY
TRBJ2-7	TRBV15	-	ATHSLETYEQY
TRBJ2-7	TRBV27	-	ASSLAPSYEQY
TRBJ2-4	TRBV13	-	ASSLGVAKNIQY
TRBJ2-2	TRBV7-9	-	ASSLEWRPGELF
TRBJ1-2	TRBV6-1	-	ASREGVEEGYT
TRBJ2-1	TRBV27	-	ASSSRQGGYNEQF
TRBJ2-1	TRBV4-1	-	ASNTGYSYNEQF
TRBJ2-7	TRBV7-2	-	ASSFSGRLSYEQY
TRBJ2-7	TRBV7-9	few	ASSLDGGSSYEQY
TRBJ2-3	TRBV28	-	ASSSRTSGRRDTQY
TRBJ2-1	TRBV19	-	ASSASPWTSGSKHSYNEQF
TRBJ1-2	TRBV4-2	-	ASSQSETGVGIYGYT
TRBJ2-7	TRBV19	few	ASSSSYEQY
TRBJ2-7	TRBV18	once	ASARVTTAYEQY